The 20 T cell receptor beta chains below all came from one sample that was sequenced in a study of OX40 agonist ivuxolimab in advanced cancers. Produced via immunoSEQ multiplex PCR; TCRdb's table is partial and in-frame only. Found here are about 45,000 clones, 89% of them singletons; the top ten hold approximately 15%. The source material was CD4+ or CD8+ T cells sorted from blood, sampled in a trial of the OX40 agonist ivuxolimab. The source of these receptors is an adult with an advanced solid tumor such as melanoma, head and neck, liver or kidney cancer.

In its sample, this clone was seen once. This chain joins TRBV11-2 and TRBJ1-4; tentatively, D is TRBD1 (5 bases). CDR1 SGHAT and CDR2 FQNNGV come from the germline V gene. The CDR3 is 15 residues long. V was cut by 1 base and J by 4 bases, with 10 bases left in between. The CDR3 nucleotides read TGTGCCAGCAGCTTAGCCGGGGGTCTTAATGAAAAACTGTTTTTT. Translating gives CASSLAGGLNEKLFF.

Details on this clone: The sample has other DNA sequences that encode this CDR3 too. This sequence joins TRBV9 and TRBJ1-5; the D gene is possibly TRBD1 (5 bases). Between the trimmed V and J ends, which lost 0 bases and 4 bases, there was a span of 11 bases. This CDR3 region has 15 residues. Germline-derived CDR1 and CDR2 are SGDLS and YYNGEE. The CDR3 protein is CASSVGGAGNQPQHF. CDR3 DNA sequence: TGTGCCAGCAGCGTAGGTGGGGCAGGAAATCAGCCCCAGCATTTT.

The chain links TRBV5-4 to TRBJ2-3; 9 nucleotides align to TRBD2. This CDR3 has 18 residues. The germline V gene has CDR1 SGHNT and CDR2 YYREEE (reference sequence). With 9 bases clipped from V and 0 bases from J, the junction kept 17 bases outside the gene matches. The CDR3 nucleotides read TGTGCCATCACAGCGATAGCGGGGGAATCCACTAGCACAGATACGCAGTATTTT. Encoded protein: CAITAIAGESTSTDTQYF.

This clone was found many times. Written as DNA, the CDR3 is TGCGCCAGCAGCTTGGAGAATCCAGATACGCAGTATTTT. The encoded protein is CASSLENPDTQYF. This chain connects TRBV5-1 to TRBJ2-3; D unclear. The CDR3 runs to 13 residues. CDR1 SGHRS and CDR2 YFSETQ come from the germline V gene. Trimming took off 0 bases at V and 4 bases at J, with 6 bases between the two ends.

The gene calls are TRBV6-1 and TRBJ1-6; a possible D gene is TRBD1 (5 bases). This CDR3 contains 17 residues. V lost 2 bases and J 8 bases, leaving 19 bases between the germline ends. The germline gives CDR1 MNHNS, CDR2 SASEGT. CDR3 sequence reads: CASSEFEGRGYDSPLHF. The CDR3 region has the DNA TGTGCCAGCAGTGAATTTGAGGGGAGAGGTTACGATTCACCCCTCCACTTT.

CDR3 in amino acids: CASSTTGPSSYEQYF. The CDR3, as DNA: TGTGCCAGCAGTACGACAGGACCGAGCTCCTACGAGCAGTACTTC. The chain joins TRBV6-6 to TRBJ2-7; TRBD1 might be the D (6 bases). This CDR3 region has 15 residues. The V gene lost 5 bases and the J gene lost 0 bases, with 14 bases spanning the gap. Looked up from germline, CDR1 is MNHNY and CDR2 is SVGAGI (reference sequence).

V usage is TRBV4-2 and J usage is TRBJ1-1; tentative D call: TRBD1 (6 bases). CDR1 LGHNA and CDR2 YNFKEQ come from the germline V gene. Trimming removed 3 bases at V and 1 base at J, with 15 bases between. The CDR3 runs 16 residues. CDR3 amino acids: CASSQTTGTWNTEAFF. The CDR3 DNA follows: TGTGCCAGCAGCCAGACTACCGGGACATGGAACACTGAAGCTTTCTTT.

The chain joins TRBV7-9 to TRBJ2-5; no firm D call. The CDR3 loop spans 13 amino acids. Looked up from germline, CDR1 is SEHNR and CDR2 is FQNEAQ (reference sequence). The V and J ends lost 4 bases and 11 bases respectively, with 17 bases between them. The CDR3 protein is CASSSSGPDGQYF. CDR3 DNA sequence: TGTGCCAGCAGCTCATCCGGACCGGACGGGCAGTACTTC. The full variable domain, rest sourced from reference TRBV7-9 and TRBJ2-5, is DTGVSQNPRHKITKRGQNVTFRCDPISEHNRLYWYRQTLGQGPEFLTYFQNEAQLEKSRLLSDRFSAERPKGSFSTLEIQRTEQGDSAMYLCASSSSGPDGQYFGPGTRLLVL.

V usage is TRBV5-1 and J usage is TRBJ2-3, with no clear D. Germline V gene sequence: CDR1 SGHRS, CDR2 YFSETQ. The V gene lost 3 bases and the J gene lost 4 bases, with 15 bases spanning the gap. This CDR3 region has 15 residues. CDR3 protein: CASSSESTGADTQYF. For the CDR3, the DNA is TGCGCCAGCAGCTCCGAGAGTACTGGGGCAGATACGCAGTATTTT.

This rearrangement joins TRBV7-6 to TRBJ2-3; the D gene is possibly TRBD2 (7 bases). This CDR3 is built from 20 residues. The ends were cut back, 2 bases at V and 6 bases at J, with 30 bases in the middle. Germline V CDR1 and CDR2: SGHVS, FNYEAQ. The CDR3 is CASSLRGGGPAGGLGDTQYF. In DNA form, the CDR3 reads TGTGCCAGCAGCTTAAGGGGGGGCGGTCCGGCAGGCGGTTTAGGTGATACGCAGTATTTT.

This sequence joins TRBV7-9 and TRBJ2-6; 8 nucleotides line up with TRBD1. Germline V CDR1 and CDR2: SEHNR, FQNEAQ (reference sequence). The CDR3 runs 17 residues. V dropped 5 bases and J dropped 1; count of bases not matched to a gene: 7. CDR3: CASSTGTGLSGANVLTF. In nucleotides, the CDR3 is TGTGCCAGCAGCACCGGGACAGGCCTGTCTGGGGCCAACGTCCTGACTTTC. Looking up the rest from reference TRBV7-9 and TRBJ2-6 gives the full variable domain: DTGVSQNPRHKITKRGQNVTFRCDPISEHNRLYWYRQTLGQGPEFLTYFQNEAQLEKSRLLSDRFSAERPKGSFSTLEIQRTEQGDSAMYLCASSTGTGLSGANVLTFGAGSRLTVL.

For the CDR3, the DNA is TGTGCCAGCAGCTCAAGGACAGGGAGGGTCGGGCCATATATTGACTACACCTTC. It is translated as CASSSRTGRVGPYIDYTF. The chain joins TRBV11-2 to TRBJ1-2; TRBD1 agrees at 8 bases. The CDR3 length is 18 residues. Losses at the gene ends were 4 bases for V and 10 bases for J; bases not matched to a gene: 23. The germline V gene has CDR1 SGHAT and CDR2 FQNNGV.

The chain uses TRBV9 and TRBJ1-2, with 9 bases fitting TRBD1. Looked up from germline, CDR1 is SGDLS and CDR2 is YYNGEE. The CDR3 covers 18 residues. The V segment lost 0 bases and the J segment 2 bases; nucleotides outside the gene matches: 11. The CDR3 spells CASSVAELTGTGNYGYTF. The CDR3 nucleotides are TGTGCCAGCAGCGTAGCTGAACTCACCGGGACAGGGAACTATGGCTACACCTTC.

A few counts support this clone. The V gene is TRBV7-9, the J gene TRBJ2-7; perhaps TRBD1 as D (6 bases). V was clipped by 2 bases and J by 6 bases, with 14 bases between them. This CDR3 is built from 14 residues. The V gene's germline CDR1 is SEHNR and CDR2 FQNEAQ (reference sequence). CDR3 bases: TGTGCCAGCAGCTTAACTACAGGGACGGGCGAGCAGTACTTC. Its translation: CASSLTTGTGEQYF.

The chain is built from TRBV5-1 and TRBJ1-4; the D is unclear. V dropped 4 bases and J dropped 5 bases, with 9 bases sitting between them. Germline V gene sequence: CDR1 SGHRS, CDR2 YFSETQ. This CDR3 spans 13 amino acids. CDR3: CASSPYANEKLFF. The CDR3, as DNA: TGCGCCAGCAGCCCCTACGCAAATGAAAAACTGTTTTTT.

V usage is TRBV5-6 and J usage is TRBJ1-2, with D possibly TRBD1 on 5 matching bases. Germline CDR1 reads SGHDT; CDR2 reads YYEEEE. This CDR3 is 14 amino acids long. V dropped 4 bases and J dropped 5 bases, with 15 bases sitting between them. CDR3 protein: CASSMISQGYGYTF. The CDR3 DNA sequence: TGTGCCAGCAGCATGATTTCTCAGGGTTATGGCTACACCTTC.

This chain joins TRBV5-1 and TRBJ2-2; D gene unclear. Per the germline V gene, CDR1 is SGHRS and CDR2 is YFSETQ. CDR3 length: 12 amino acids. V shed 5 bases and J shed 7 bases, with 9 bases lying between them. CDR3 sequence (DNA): TGCGCCAGCAGAATGGAGAACGGGGAGCTGTTTTTT. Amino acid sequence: CASRMENGELFF.

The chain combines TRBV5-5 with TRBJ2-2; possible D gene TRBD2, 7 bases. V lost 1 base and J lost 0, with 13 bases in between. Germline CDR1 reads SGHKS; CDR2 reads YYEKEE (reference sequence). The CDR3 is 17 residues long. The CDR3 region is CASSLRGGGANTGELFF. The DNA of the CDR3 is TGTGCCAGCAGCTTGAGGGGCGGGGGCGCGAACACCGGGGAGCTGTTTTTT.

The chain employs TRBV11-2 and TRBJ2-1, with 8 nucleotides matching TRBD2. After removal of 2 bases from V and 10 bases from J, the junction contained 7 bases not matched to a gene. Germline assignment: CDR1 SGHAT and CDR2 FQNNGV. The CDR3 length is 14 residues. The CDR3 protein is CASSLTSGAWEQFF. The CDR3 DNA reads TGTGCCAGCAGCTTAACTAGCGGCGCATGGGAGCAGTTCTTC. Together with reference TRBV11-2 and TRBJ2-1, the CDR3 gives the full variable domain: EAGVAQSPRYKIIEKRQSVAFWCNPISGHATLYWYQQILGQGPKLLIQFQNNGVVDDSQLPKDRFSAERLKGVDSTLKIQPAKLEDSAVYLCASSLTSGAWEQFFGPGTRLTVL.

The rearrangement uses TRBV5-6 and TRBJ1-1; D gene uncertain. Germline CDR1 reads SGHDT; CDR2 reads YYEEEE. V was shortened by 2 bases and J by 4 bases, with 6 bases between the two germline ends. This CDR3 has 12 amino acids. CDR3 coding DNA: TGTGCCAGCAGCTTTGGTCTCACTGAAGCTTTCTTT. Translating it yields CASSFGLTEAFF. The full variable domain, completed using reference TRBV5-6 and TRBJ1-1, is DAGVTQSPTHLIKTRGQQVTLRCSPKSGHDTVSWYQQALGQGPQFIFQYYEEEERQRGNFPDRFSGHQFPNYSSELNVNALLLGDSALYLCASSFGLTEAFFGQGTRLTVV.